The 21 T cell receptor beta chains presented below share a single source sample, sequenced in a study of shared clonotypes between healthy human individuals (TCRdb year 2020). Libraries were constructed by the immunoSEQ multiplex PCR assay. TCRdb stores this immuneACCESS table with in-frame sequences only. Part of the clones is absent; in the studies checked, under half of the shortfall reflects unresolved V genes, and no reason is known for the rest. This sample holds about half a million clones; over 75% were observed only once. The ten largest clones add up to about 12% of the sample. Sequencing was carried out using PBMCs. The receptor set was obtained from a woman aged 40 to 49 in good health. Some clones in this sample may be carry-over from other donors' samples.

The chain employs TRBV5-1 and TRBJ1-1; D remains unclear. CDR3 length equals 20 residues. The V gene lost 2 bases and the J gene lost 1 base, with 27 bases spanning the gap. In germline, CDR1 is SGHRS, CDR2 YFSETQ. CDR3 sequence (DNA): TGCGCCAGCAGCTTAAACACCGGACGATCAAAAAGCGGTGGGAACACTGAAGCTTTCTTT. Amino acids: CASSLNTGRSKSGGNTEAFF. The full variable domain, with the rest looked up from reference TRBV5-1 and TRBJ1-1, is KAGVTQTPRYLIKTRGQQVTLSCSPISGHRSVSWYQQTPGQGLQFLFEYFSETQRNKGNFPGRFSGRQFSNSRSEMNVSTLELGDSALYLCASSLNTGRSKSGGNTEAFFGQGTRLTVV.

This chain connects TRBV5-4 to TRBJ2-7; TRBD2 matches at 11 bases. The CDR3 runs 16 residues. Germline V CDR1 and CDR2: SGHNT, YYREEE (reference sequence). Unmatched junction bases numbered 8, after V lost 4 bases and J lost 2 bases. CDR3 bases: TGTGCCAGCAGCCCGAGCCGACTAGCGGGACCCTACGAGCAGTACTTC. The encoded protein is CASSPSRLAGPYEQYF. Variable domain in full (rest from reference TRBV5-4 and TRBJ2-7): ETGVTQSPTHLIKTRGQQVTLRCSSQSGHNTVSWYQQALGQGPQFIFQYYREEENGRGNFPPRFSGLQFPNYSSELNVNALELDDSALYLCASSPSRLAGPYEQYFGPGTRLTVT.

The chain uses TRBV10-3 and TRBJ1-1; 11 bases line up with TRBD1. The length of the CDR3 is 15 residues. Germline V CDR1 and CDR2: ENHRY, SYGVKD. J lost 6 bases, V lost 2 bases, and 5 bases had no gene match. CDR3 nucleotides: TGTGCCATCAGTGAGCCGCCGGGACAGGGGGCTGAAGCTTTCTTT. It encodes CAISEPPGQGAEAFF.

Regarding this clone: This probably arose from a read error, given a far larger clone one base away. The gene calls are TRBV28 and TRBJ1-5; possibly TRBD1 for D (5 bases). The V and J ends lost 5 bases and 2 bases respectively, with 19 bases between them. CDR3 size: 17 residues. Germline lookup yields CDR1 MDHEN and CDR2 SYDVKM. Here the CDR3 reads CASSLSGETVGNQPQHF. Written as DNA, the CDR3 is TGTGCCAGCAGTCTCAGTGGGGAGACAGTAGGCAATCAGCCCCAGCATTTT.

V and J are TRBV15 and TRBJ1-4; 8 positions agree with TRBD1. The CDR3 is made up of 15 amino acids. The V and J ends lost 1 base and 8 bases, in that order; junction bases with no gene match: 6. Germline V gene sequence: CDR1 LNHNV, CDR2 YYDKDF (reference sequence). This chain's CDR3 is CATSRATGADEKLFF. The CDR3 coding sequence is TGTGCCACCAGCAGAGCGACAGGGGCGGACGAAAAACTGTTTTTT.

V and J are TRBV10-3 and TRBJ1-4, with D perhaps TRBD1 (6 bases). The germline gives CDR1 ENHRY, CDR2 SYGVKD. The CDR3 is made up of 14 amino acids. The V and J ends lost 4 bases and 4 bases respectively, with 10 bases between them. The CDR3 is CAISADRINEKLFF. The DNA for the CDR3 is TGTGCCATCAGTGCGGACAGAATTAATGAAAAACTGTTTTTT.

In regard to this clone: One base separates it from a far larger clone, so it is likely a read error. The chain employs TRBV30 and TRBJ2-1, with D possibly being TRBD2 (6 bases). The CDR3 is 13 amino acids. V gave up 4 bases and J gave up 9 bases, with 16 bases separating them. Germline loops: CDR1 GTSNPN, CDR2 SVGIG (reference sequence). The CDR3 sequence: CAWNTWSGLEQFF. As DNA, the CDR3 is TGTGCCTGGAATACTTGGAGCGGGCTTGAGCAGTTCTTC.

The chain uses TRBV4-3 and TRBJ2-7; D is possibly TRBD1 or TRBD2 (5 bases each). V lost 0 bases, J lost 6 bases, and 15 bases lay in between. Germline CDR1 reads LGHNA; CDR2 reads YSLEER. This CDR3 comprises 15 residues. In DNA, the CDR3 is TGCGCCAGCAGCCAAGACTCGAGGGGCAGGAGCGAGCAGTACTTC. This translates into CASSQDSRGRSEQYF.

The J gene is TRBJ1-1, the V gene TRBV9; D call uncertain. Per germline, CDR1 SGDLS and CDR2 YYNGEE. Trimming pared 0 bases from V and 1 base from J, leaving 10 bases between. This CDR3 is 15 amino acids long. The CDR3: CASSVAGQENTEAFF. The CDR3 nucleotides read TGTGCCAGCAGCGTAGCAGGTCAGGAGAACACTGAAGCTTTCTTT. Supplemented by reference TRBV9 and TRBJ1-1, the full variable domain reads DSGVTQTPKHLITATGQRVTLRCSPRSGDLSVYWYQQSLDQGLQFLIQYYNGEERAKGNILERFSAQQFPDLHSELNLSSLELGDSALYFCASSVAGQENTEAFFGQGTRLTVV.

V gene TRBV11-3 combines with J gene TRBJ2-1; 7 nucleotides align to TRBD2. The CDR3 has 15 amino acids. V lost 9 bases and J lost 3; bases outside the gene matches: 11. Germline V gives CDR1 SGHNT, CDR2 YENEEA. The CDR3 DNA sequence: TGTGCCAGTTCACGACGGGGGGTCGGCTACAATGAGCAGTTCTTC. It encodes CASSRRGVGYNEQFF.

Remarks on this clone: This is likely an artifact of a read error, given a far larger clone one base away. The chain uses TRBV15 and TRBJ1-4, with 10 nucleotides matching TRBD1. The CDR3 runs 13 residues. V dropped 5 bases and J dropped 7; count of bases not matched to a gene: 1. In germline, CDR1 is LNHNV, CDR2 YYDKDF (reference sequence). The CDR3: CATSGDRGEKLFF. CDR3 nucleotide sequence: TGTGCCACCAGCGGGGACAGGGGTGAAAAACTGTTTTTT.

V usage is TRBV30 and J usage is TRBJ1-6; D not resolved. CDR1 is GTSNPN and CDR2 is SVGIG in the germline V gene (reference sequence). The CDR3 covers 13 residues. Trimming took 0 bases from V and 10 from J, leaving 10 bases between them. The CDR3 is CAWSVRGESPLHF. The CDR3 DNA follows: TGTGCCTGGAGTGTACGCGGGGAGTCACCCCTCCACTTT.

The rearrangement links TRBV28 to TRBJ1-2; D call uncertain. This CDR3 contains 12 residues. V shed 2 bases and J shed 7 bases, with 8 bases lying between them. Germline-derived CDR1 and CDR2 are MDHEN and SYDVKM. CDR3 region: CASSLEAGGYTF. The CDR3, as DNA: TGTGCCAGCAGTTTAGAGGCCGGTGGCTACACCTTC.

The chain combines TRBV5-1 with TRBJ2-7; no clear D gene. Between the trimmed V and J ends, which lost 1 base and 3 bases, there was a span of 14 bases. CDR1 SGHRS and CDR2 YFSETQ come from the germline V gene. This CDR3 region has 15 residues. The CDR3 sequence is CASSLSSGLIYEQYF. CDR3 sequence (DNA): TGCGCCAGCAGCTTGTCGTCAGGTCTCATCTACGAGCAGTACTTC.

This chain uses TRBV2 with TRBJ1-1, with a possible D match to TRBD1 (5 bases). Germline V gives CDR1 SNHLY, CDR2 FYNNEI. This CDR3 contains 14 residues. Deletions cut 5 bases from V and 5 bases from J, with 15 bases between. The CDR3 coding sequence is TGTGCCAGCAGTCAACGCCCCAGGGAGACTGAAGCTTTCTTT. Amino acids: CASSQRPRETEAFF.

This chain connects TRBV11-2 to TRBJ2-7; TRBD2 matches at 7 bases. The germline CDR1 and CDR2 sequences are SGHAT and FQNNGV. The CDR3 covers 16 residues. J was trimmed by 0 bases and V by 5 bases; bases with no gene match: 10. CDR3 residues: CASSNAAGTNSYEQYF. DNA for the CDR3: TGTGCCAGCAGCAATGCCGCCGGGACTAACTCCTACGAGCAGTACTTC. Full variable domain (missing parts from reference TRBV11-2 and TRBJ2-7): EAGVAQSPRYKIIEKRQSVAFWCNPISGHATLYWYQQILGQGPKLLIQFQNNGVVDDSQLPKDRFSAERLKGVDSTLKIQPAKLEDSAVYLCASSNAAGTNSYEQYFGPGTRLTVT.

V gene TRBV9 combines with J gene TRBJ2-1, with 9 positions matching TRBD2. There are 18 residues in the CDR3. Germline loops: CDR1 SGDLS, CDR2 YYNGEE. Trimming took 5 bases from V and 4 from J; bases not matched to a gene: 16. DNA of the CDR3: TGTGCCAGCAGTCCGAACTCGTTAGCGGGAGTGAGGTACAATGAGCAGTTCTTC. It codes for CASSPNSLAGVRYNEQFF.

On this clone: Other DNA sequences in the same sample also yield this CDR3. The chain combines TRBV25-1 with TRBJ2-3, with a tentative D call TRBD2 (6 bases). Germline V lookup: CDR1 MGHDK, CDR2 SYGVNS. Trimming left V 4 bases short and J 1 base short, with 21 bases between. The CDR3 runs 18 residues. The CDR3 region has the DNA TGTGCCAGCAGTGTACTAGCTGGAGGGGTCTTCGGCACAGATACGCAGTATTTT. Residues: CASSVLAGGVFGTDTQYF.

The chain carries TRBV18 and TRBJ2-2, with a weak D call TRBD2 (6 bases). Germline lookup yields CDR1 KGHSH and CDR2 LQKENI. The CDR3 contains 16 residues. Trimming removed 2 bases at V and 3 bases at J, with 13 bases between. The CDR3 DNA is TGTGCCAGCTCACCATGGGACTTGCGGGACACCGGGGAGCTGTTTTTT. This sequence encodes CASSPWDLRDTGELFF.

This clone has only a few counts. V is TRBV5-1 and J is TRBJ2-1; 12 nucleotides line up with TRBD2. Unmatched junction bases numbered 7, after V lost 4 bases and J lost 8 bases. This CDR3 has 15 amino acids. Germline values: CDR1 SGHRS, CDR2 YFSETQ. This CDR3 reads CASSRTSGTWDEQFF. The CDR3 DNA follows: TGCGCCAGCAGCCGGACTAGCGGGACGTGGGATGAGCAGTTCTTC.

This clone was observed a few times. The CDR3 DNA reads TGTGCCAGCAGTGAAAACAGGGACCCAAACACCATATATTTT. This codes for CASSENRDPNTIYF. This chain uses TRBV6-1 with TRBJ1-3; D may be TRBD1 (6 bases). The CDR3 runs 14 residues. CDR1 and CDR2 from the germline V gene are MNHNS and SASEGT. The V end lost 2 bases, the J end lost 6 bases, and 11 bases lay between the germline ends.